Below, one T cell receptor (beta chain) is given with its context. This may come from a read error, since a much larger clone is one base off. The identical CDR3 is also encoded by other nucleotide sequences in the sample. The authors reverse transcribed all of the isolated RNA, so sequencing captured expressed TCRB transcripts. Sequenced naive, central memory and regulatory T cell samples produced an average of approximately 3.8 million reads. Sequenced by immunoSEQ multiplex PCR; TCRdb stores in-frame clones only, minus some. Of under 400,000 clones listed, approximately 12% are singletons. This sample is drawn from a study of beta chain features in type 1 diabetes. Study overall: No patient-donor differences in age, gender, total cells or subset yield.

This CDR3 is built from 11 residues. Germline values: CDR1 SEHNR, CDR2 FQNEAQ (reference sequence). The germline V and J ends were trimmed by 4 bases and 2 bases, with 2 bases remaining between them. The source of this sequence is a man between 18 and 29 years old in good health. The V call is TRBV7-9, the J call TRBJ2-5; D not certain. The material sequenced was naive CD4+ T cells from blood. The CDR3 DNA reads as TGTGCCAGCAGCTCTCAAGAGACCCAGTACTTC. This gives the protein CASSSQETQYF. Looking up the rest from reference TRBV7-9 and TRBJ2-5 gives the full variable domain: DTGVSQNPRHKITKRGQNVTFRCDPISEHNRLYWYRQTLGQGPEFLTYFQNEAQLEKSRLLSDRFSAERPKGSFSTLEIQRTEQGDSAMYLCASSSQETQYFGPGTRLLVL.